This TCR beta chain was observed in a study of response to subunit inactivated influenza vaccine. From germline, CDR1 is SQVTM and CDR2 ANQGSEA. V was trimmed by 3 bases and J by 2 bases, leaving 10 bases between them. CDR3 size: 14 residues. Points on this clonotype: Antigen: not known.

Study-wide results and caveats: The study's authors posited that every seasonal influenza vaccination enlists few new T cells.

TCRdb fed the RT-PCR reads into MiXCR, producing one record per CDR3 protein. The data hold around 520,000 distinct CDR3 sequences, with approximately 10% observed a single time. The sample here was PBMCs from blood, taken on the day of vaccination. The rearrangement uses TRBV29-1 and TRBJ2-2; the D call may be TRBD1 or TRBD2 (6 bases each). The receptor comes from a man aged 50 to 60 who received an inactivated influenza vaccine. This chain's CDR3 is CSVDRGRNTGELFF. In DNA, the CDR3 is TGCAGCGTTGATCGGGGGCGAAACACCGGGGAGCTGTTTTTT.